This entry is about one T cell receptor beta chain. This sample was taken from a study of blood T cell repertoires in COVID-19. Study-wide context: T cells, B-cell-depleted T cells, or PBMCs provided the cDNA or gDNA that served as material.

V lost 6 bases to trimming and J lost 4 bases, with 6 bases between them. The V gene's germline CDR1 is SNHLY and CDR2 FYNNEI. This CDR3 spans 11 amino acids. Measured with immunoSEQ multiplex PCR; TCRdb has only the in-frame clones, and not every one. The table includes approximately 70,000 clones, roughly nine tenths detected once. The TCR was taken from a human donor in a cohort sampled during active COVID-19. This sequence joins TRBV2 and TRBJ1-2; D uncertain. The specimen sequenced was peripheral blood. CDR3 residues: CASSRGYGYTF. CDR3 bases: TGTGCCAGCAGCCGGGGCTATGGCTACACCTTC.